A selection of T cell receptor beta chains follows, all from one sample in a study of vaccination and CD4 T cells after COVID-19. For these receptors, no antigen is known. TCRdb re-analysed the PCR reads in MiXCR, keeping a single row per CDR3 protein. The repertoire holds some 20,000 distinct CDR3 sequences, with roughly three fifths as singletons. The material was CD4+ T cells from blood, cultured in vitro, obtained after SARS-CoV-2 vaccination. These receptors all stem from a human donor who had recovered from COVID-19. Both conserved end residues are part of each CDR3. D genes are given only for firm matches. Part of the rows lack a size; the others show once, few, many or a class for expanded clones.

CSARTDRTGTLTDTQYF TGCAGTGCAAGAACCGATCGGACAGGGACTCTTACAGATACGCAGTATTTT TRBJ2-3 TRBV20-1 once TRBD1
CASSSTGTGDSNQPQHF TGTGCCAGTAGTTCCACCGGGACAGGGGATAGCAATCAGCCCCAGCATTTT TRBJ1-5 TRBV19 . TRBD1
CASSLAGQAEAFF TGTGCCAGCAGCTTAGCGGGACAGGCTGAAGCTTTCTTT TRBJ1-1 TRBV7-2 . TRBD1
CASSLQAGQDSDTQYF TGTGCCAGCAGCCTACAGGCGGGACAGGACTCAGATACGCAGTATTTT TRBJ2-3 TRBV7-2 few TRBD1
CASSVDPTGAYNEQFF TGTGCCAGCAGCGTAGATCCGACGGGAGCCTACAATGAGCAGTTCTTC TRBJ2-1 TRBV9 . .
CASSLASGRGLGEQYF TGTGCCAGCAGCTTAGCCTCGGGCAGGGGGCTTGGCGAGCAGTACTTC TRBJ2-7 TRBV7-2 . TRBD1
CSTPQLQNYGYTF TGCAGTACCCCACAGTTACAGAACTATGGCTACACCTTC TRBJ1-2 TRBV20-1 . .
CASRKDGGWENYGYTF TGTGCCAGTAGAAAGGACGGTGGCTGGGAGAACTATGGCTACACCTTC TRBJ1-2 TRBV19 . .
CASSLAGPPNSPLHF TGTGCCAGCAGCTTAGCGGGACCGCCTAATTCACCCCTCCACTTT TRBJ1-6 TRBV7-2 . .
CSARLGDQPQHF TGCAGTGCTAGACTGGGGGACCAGCCCCAGCATTTT TRBJ1-5 TRBV20-1 . .
CASSYSREAYSNQPQHF TGTGCCAGCAGTTACTCGAGGGAGGCTTATAGCAATCAGCCCCAGCATTTT TRBJ1-5 TRBV6-5 . .
CASSWDSGNQPQHF TGTGCCAGTAGTTGGGACAGTGGCAATCAGCCCCAGCATTTT TRBJ1-5 TRBV19 few TRBD1
CAWKDGGIAEAFF TGTGCCTGGAAGGACGGAGGTATCGCTGAAGCTTTCTTT TRBJ1-1 TRBV30 . .
CASSFPGGDNSNQPQHF TGTGCCAGCAGCTTCCCAGGGGGAGACAATAGCAATCAGCCCCAGCATTTT TRBJ1-5 TRBV5-5 . TRBD1
CASSPLRTSGQFF TGTGCCAGCAGTCCTCTCCGGACTAGCGGGCAGTTCTTC TRBJ2-1 TRBV28 . TRBD2
CASRSFPRRGRAGTDTQYF TGTGCCAGCAGATCTTTTCCGAGGCGGGGGAGAGCGGGCACAGATACGCAGTATTTT TRBJ2-3 TRBV7-9 . TRBD2
CASRSYRDQPQHF TGTGCCAGCAGGAGCTACAGGGATCAGCCCCAGCATTTT TRBJ1-5 TRBV7-6 . .
CASSFGGPNQPQHF TGTGCCAGCAGCTTCGGCGGACCGAATCAGCCCCAGCATTTT TRBJ1-5 TRBV11-3 . .
CASTPTGGNQPQHF TGTGCCAGCACCCCCACAGGGGGCAATCAGCCCCAGCATTTT TRBJ1-5 TRBV28 . TRBD1
CSAGRQGMEAFF TGCAGTGCTGGTAGACAGGGGATGGAAGCTTTCTTT TRBJ1-1 TRBV20-1 . TRBD1
CASSFWLTDGPWNYGYTF TGTGCCAGCAGTTTCTGGCTAACGGATGGGCCGTGGAACTATGGCTACACCTTC TRBJ1-2 TRBV12-3/TRBV12-4 once .
CASADSFDTEAFF TGCGCCAGTGCGGACAGCTTCGACACTGAAGCTTTCTTT TRBJ1-1 TRBV5-1 . .
CASSVGQNTEAFF TGTGCCAGCAGTGTCGGGCAGAACACTGAAGCTTTCTTT TRBJ1-1 TRBV6-1 . .
CSAHPLDRAQPQHF TGCAGTGCCCACCCCCTAGACAGGGCACAGCCCCAGCATTTT TRBJ1-5 TRBV20-1 few TRBD1
CASSSGTGSTEAFF TGCGCCAGCAGCTCCGGGACAGGGAGCACTGAAGCTTTCTTT TRBJ1-1 TRBV5-1 . TRBD1
CSARKERIGRLAGDREQYF TGCAGTGCTAGAAAGGAGAGGATCGGGCGACTAGCGGGAGATCGGGAGCAGTACTTC TRBJ2-7 TRBV20-1 once TRBD2
CASSFDSLSYEQYF TGTGCCAGCAGCTTTGACAGTCTCAGCTACGAGCAGTACTTC TRBJ2-7 TRBV11-3 . .
CASRPFPLAGTYEQYF TGTGCCAGCAGACCCTTCCCACTAGCGGGAACCTACGAGCAGTACTTC TRBJ2-7 TRBV7-2 once TRBD2
CASSEARTVTFGYTF TGTGCCAGCAGTGAAGCGCGGACAGTCACGTTTGGCTACACCTTC TRBJ1-2 TRBV2 few .
CASSQNGGRNTEAFF TGTGCCAGCAGCCAGAATGGGGGCAGGAACACTGAAGCTTTCTTT TRBJ1-1 TRBV6-1 medium-sized .
CASSERVMNTEAFF TGTGCCAGCAGTGAACGGGTGATGAACACTGAAGCTTTCTTT TRBJ1-1 TRBV6-1 . .
CASSLTLLNEQFF TGTGCCAGCAGCTTAACTTTGCTCAATGAGCAGTTCTTC TRBJ2-1 TRBV11-2 . .
CASSLDPARETQYF TGTGCCAGCAGCTTAGATCCAGCCCGGGAGACCCAGTACTTC TRBJ2-5 TRBV7-2 . .
CSARGQRNGNTIYF TGCAGTGCTAGAGGACAACGGAATGGAAACACCATATATTTT TRBJ1-3 TRBV20-1 . .
CASSPSGTEAFF TGTGCCAGCAGTCCGTCCGGGACTGAAGCTTTCTTT TRBJ1-1 TRBV6-1 . .
CASSLQGSTEAFF TGTGCCAGTAGCCTACAGGGTAGCACTGAAGCTTTCTTT TRBJ1-1 TRBV19 . .
CASSPPSRELFF TGTGCCAGCAGTCCCCCCTCTCGGGAGCTGTTTTTT TRBJ2-2 TRBV28 few .
CASSHYGGPQHF TGTGCCAGCAGTCATTACGGCGGGCCCCAGCATTTT TRBJ1-5 TRBV27 . .
CASSEKRMNTEAFF TGTGCCAGCAGCGAGAAGAGGATGAACACTGAAGCTTTCTTT TRBJ1-1 TRBV11-3 . .
CASNQIGQGARDTQYF TGTGCCAGCAACCAGATCGGACAGGGGGCAAGAGATACGCAGTATTTT TRBJ2-3 TRBV6-2/TRBV6-3 once TRBD1
CASSFRGQNTEAFF TGTGCCAGCAGTTTTAGGGGACAGAACACTGAAGCTTTCTTT TRBJ1-1 TRBV6-2/TRBV6-3 . .